The sequence of this TCR beta chain was determined in a study of T and B cells in COVID-19 patients. Whole-study context: Of around 20 active-infection patients, 18 carried comorbidities linked to unfavorable COVID-19 outcome.

The study, taken as a whole, reports: CD4+, regulatory T cell, CD8+ and sorted SARS-CoV-2-responsive or tetramer+ T cells were not yet sequenced. Patients with COVID-19 reportedly showed strongly skewed T cell receptor beta variable and joining gene usage.

For this clonotype: Its antigen remains unknown.

Blood genomic DNA input for TRB amplification was about 240-550 ng. TRB rearrangements were amplified by multiplex PCR with BIOMED2 TRB-A/B primers. TCRdb processed the multiplex PCR reads anew with MiXCR; each CDR3 protein has one entry. The table has around 28,000 distinct CDR3 sequences, about 31% seen once; the top ten hold under 2%. This CDR3 contains 13 residues. In germline, CDR1 is SGHAT, CDR2 FQDESV (reference sequence). Deletions cut 4 bases from V and 5 bases from J, with 11 bases between. The chain is built from TRBV11-1 and TRBJ1-1; no definite D call. This TCR was sampled from a human donor who had recovered from COVID-19. Source material: blood. The CDR3 coding sequence is TGTGCCAGCAGCTCCTTTAGTAGGACTGAAGCTTTCTTT. Its protein product is CASSSFSRTEAFF.